These T cell receptor beta chains were read from a single sample in a study of cytomegalovirus exposure and HLA in healthy donors. Sequencing was performed with immunoSEQ multiplex PCR; in TCRdb, only in-frame clones are kept and a portion is missing. The top ten hold around 0.21% of the sample, which has fewer than 200,000 clones, roughly nine tenths seen once. Sequenced: PBMCs. The origin of the receptors is a girl less than two years old in good health and CMV-seronegative. The CDR3 runs from the conserved cysteine through the conserved F or W. The order of the fields is V gene, D gene, J gene, clone size, CDR3 DNA, CDR3 protein. D genes are given only for firm matches. The size of a clone is reported for some rows only, either as once, few or many, or as a class for expanded clones.

v_call: TRBV19
d_call: TRBD1
j_call: TRBJ1-1
clone_size: once
cdr3_nt: TGTGCCAGTAGTGAGGCAGGGGGTGTATTTAACACTGAAGCTTTCTTT
cdr3_aa: CASSEAGGVFNTEAFF

v_call: TRBV27
d_call: TRBD2
j_call: TRBJ2-5
clone_size: .
cdr3_nt: TGTGCCAGCAGTCCATTCCGACTAGCGCCTGGAGAGACCCAGTACTTC
cdr3_aa: CASSPFRLAPGETQYF

v_call: TRBV7-9
d_call: .
j_call: TRBJ2-1
clone_size: .
cdr3_nt: TGTGCCAGCAGCTTAGTCGGGGACAATGAGCAGTTCTTC
cdr3_aa: CASSLVGDNEQFF

v_call: TRBV9
d_call: .
j_call: TRBJ1-1
clone_size: .
cdr3_nt: TGTGCCAGCAGCGTAGTCCTAAACACTGAAGCTTTCTTT
cdr3_aa: CASSVVLNTEAFF

v_call: TRBV7-2
d_call: TRBD1
j_call: TRBJ1-1
clone_size: few
cdr3_nt: TGTGCCAGCAGCTTAGCGCCTAGACAGGGAACTGAAGCTTTCTTT
cdr3_aa: CASSLAPRQGTEAFF

v_call: TRBV19
d_call: .
j_call: TRBJ2-1
clone_size: few
cdr3_nt: TGTGCCACCGCGGTGGCACTAATCTCCTACAATGAGCAGTTCTTC
cdr3_aa: CATAVALISYNEQFF

v_call: TRBV4-1
d_call: .
j_call: TRBJ1-2
clone_size: .
cdr3_nt: TGCGCCAGCAGCCAAGGGGTCGGGACTCGCGGCTACACCTTC
cdr3_aa: CASSQGVGTRGYTF

v_call: TRBV18
d_call: .
j_call: TRBJ2-7
clone_size: .
cdr3_nt: TGTGCCAGCTCACCAGGCCCGGGAGAGCAGTACTTC
cdr3_aa: CASSPGPGEQYF

v_call: TRBV19
d_call: TRBD2
j_call: TRBJ2-6
clone_size: .
cdr3_nt: TGTGCCAGTAGTAGGACTAGCGGGGGGAGCCGCTCTGGGGCCAACGTCCTGACTTTC
cdr3_aa: CASSRTSGGSRSGANVLTF

v_call: TRBV10-3
d_call: .
j_call: TRBJ2-7
clone_size: .
cdr3_nt: TGTGCCATCGGCCGATTGGACGGGGAGTACGAGCAGTACTTC
cdr3_aa: CAIGRLDGEYEQYF

v_call: TRBV7-6
d_call: .
j_call: TRBJ1-1
clone_size: .
cdr3_nt: TGTGCCAGCAGCTTAGACAGGAACACTGAAGCTTTCTTT
cdr3_aa: CASSLDRNTEAFF

v_call: TRBV4-3
d_call: TRBD1
j_call: TRBJ1-2
clone_size: .
cdr3_nt: TGCGCCAGCAGCCAAGCGTGGCAGGGGGCTAACTATGGCTACACCTTC
cdr3_aa: CASSQAWQGANYGYTF

v_call: TRBV9
d_call: .
j_call: TRBJ2-3
clone_size: .
cdr3_nt: TGTGCCAGCAGCGTAGGCCCGGAGGCCACAGATACGCAGTATTTT
cdr3_aa: CASSVGPEATDTQYF

v_call: TRBV10-3
d_call: TRBD2
j_call: TRBJ2-5
clone_size: .
cdr3_nt: TGTGCCATCAGTGCGTCGGAGCGGGGGGCCTTCCAAGAGACCCAGTACTTC
cdr3_aa: CAISASERGAFQETQYF

v_call: TRBV5-1
d_call: TRBD2
j_call: TRBJ2-7
clone_size: .
cdr3_nt: TGCGCCAGCAGCTTGGCGTCGGCTAGCGGGACCTACGAGCAGTACTTC
cdr3_aa: CASSLASASGTYEQYF

v_call: TRBV5-4
d_call: TRBD2
j_call: TRBJ2-7
clone_size: .
cdr3_nt: TGTGCCAGCAGCTTGGCTCCCGGGAGGGCATACGAGCAGTACTTC
cdr3_aa: CASSLAPGRAYEQYF

v_call: TRBV4-1
d_call: .
j_call: TRBJ1-2
clone_size: .
cdr3_nt: TGCGCCAGCAGCCCCGGGGGGGCGGACTATGGCTACACCTTC
cdr3_aa: CASSPGGADYGYTF